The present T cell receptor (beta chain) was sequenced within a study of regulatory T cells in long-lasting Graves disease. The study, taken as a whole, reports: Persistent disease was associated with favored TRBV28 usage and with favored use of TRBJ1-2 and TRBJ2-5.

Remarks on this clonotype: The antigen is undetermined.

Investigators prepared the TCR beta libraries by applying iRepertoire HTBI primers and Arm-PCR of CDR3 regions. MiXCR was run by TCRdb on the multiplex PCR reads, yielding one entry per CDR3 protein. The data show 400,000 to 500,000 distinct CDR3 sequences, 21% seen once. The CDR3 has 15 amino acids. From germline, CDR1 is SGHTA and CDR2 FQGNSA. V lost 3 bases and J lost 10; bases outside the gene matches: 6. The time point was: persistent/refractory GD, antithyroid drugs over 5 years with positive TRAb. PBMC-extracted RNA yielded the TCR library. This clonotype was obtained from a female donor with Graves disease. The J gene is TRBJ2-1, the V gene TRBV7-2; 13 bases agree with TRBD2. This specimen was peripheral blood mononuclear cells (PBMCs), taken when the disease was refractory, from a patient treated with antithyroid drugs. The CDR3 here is CASSFWTSGSGEQFF. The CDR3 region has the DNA TGTGCCAGCAGCTTCTGGACTAGCGGGAGCGGGGAGCAGTTCTTC.